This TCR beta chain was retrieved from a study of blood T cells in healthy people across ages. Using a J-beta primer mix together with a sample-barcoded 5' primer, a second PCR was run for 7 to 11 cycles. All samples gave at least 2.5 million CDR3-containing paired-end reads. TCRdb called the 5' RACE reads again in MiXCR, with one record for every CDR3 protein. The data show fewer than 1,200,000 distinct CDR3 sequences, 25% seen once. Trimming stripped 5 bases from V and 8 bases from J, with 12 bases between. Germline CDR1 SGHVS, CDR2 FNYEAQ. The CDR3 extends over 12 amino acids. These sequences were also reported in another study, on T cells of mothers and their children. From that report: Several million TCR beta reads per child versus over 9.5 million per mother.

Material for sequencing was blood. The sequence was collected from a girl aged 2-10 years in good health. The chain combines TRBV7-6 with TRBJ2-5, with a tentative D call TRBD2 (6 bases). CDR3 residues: CASSGGANTQYF. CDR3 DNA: TGTGCCAGCAGCGGCGGGGCGAACACCCAGTACTTC.